Each of the 31 T cell receptor beta chains below was sequenced from the same sample in a study of CD8+ T cells in alopecia areata. The sequencing template was cDNA reverse transcribed from extracted RNA. Sequencing used immunoSEQ multiplex PCR; TCRdb keeps in-frame clones, though not all of them. The sample holds over 110,000 clones, 40% to 55% seen once. The source material was CD4+ T cells sorted from blood, sampled at week 0. Receptor source: a human donor with alopecia areata.

The chain links TRBV7-9 to TRBJ2-7, with TRBD1 matching 9 bases. Germline CDR1 reads SEHNR; CDR2 reads FQNEAQ (reference sequence). CDR3 size: 14 residues. Trimming cost V 1 base and J 3 bases; bases outside gene matches: 1. CDR3 DNA sequence: TGTGCCAGCAGCTTAGGGGACAGGGACTACGAGCAGTACTTC. This codes for CASSLGDRDYEQYF.

The chain couples TRBV9 to TRBJ2-3; no firm D call. Germline V lookup: CDR1 SGDLS, CDR2 YYNGEE. Between the trimmed V and J ends, which lost 4 bases and 6 bases, there was a span of 12 bases. The CDR3 is 13 amino acids. The CDR3 DNA follows: TGTGCCAGCAGCATATCCCCGGTGGATACGCAGTATTTT. Its translation is CASSISPVDTQYF.

V usage is TRBV28 and J usage is TRBJ1-1; no firm D call. Per germline, CDR1 MDHEN and CDR2 SYDVKM. CDR3 length: 13 residues. With 6 bases removed from V and 11 bases from J, the gap between germline ends came to 19 bases. Here the CDR3 DNA reads TGTGCCAGCAGCCAGGCCCCGGAATTTCGCGCTTTCTTT. As protein: CASSQAPEFRAFF.

The chain joins TRBV7-2 to TRBJ1-2, with 7 bases fitting TRBD1. Germline V CDR1 and CDR2: SGHTA, FQGNSA. The CDR3 totals 15 residues. The junction had 12 bases not matched to a gene; V was cut back by 5 bases and J by 6 bases. CDR3 DNA: TGTGCCAGCAGCCTCGACAGGGCGCTCTCGGATGGCTACACCTTC. This codes for CASSLDRALSDGYTF.

The V call is TRBV23-1, the J call TRBJ2-1; D call uncertain. TRBV23-1 is an ORF, and what it does is uncertain. The CDR3 contains 16 residues. Trimming cost V 6 bases and J 3 bases, with 18 bases left between them. The CDR3 sequence: CASSPQDGENYNEQFF. CDR3 nucleotide sequence: TGCGCCAGCAGCCCGCAGGACGGTGAAAACTACAATGAGCAGTTCTTC.

The V and J genes are TRBV9 and TRBJ2-3, with 13 bases fitting TRBD2. Germline V gene lookup returns CDR1 SGDLS and CDR2 YYNGEE. This CDR3 is built from 17 residues. V lost 0 bases and J lost 9; bases outside the gene matches: 10. The CDR3 DNA sequence: TGTGCCAGCAGCGTAGCTGAGACTAGCGGGAGGAGGGGCACGCAGTATTTT. It codes for CASSVAETSGRRGTQYF.

The rearrangement joins TRBV30 to TRBJ2-7, with 14 bases fitting TRBD2. The germline gives CDR1 GTSNPN, CDR2 SVGIG (reference sequence). Trimming at V came to 1 base and at J to 6 bases, leaving 5 bases not matched to a gene. The CDR3 loop spans 15 amino acids. The CDR3: CAWSAPGTSGSEQYF. The CDR3, as DNA: TGTGCCTGGAGTGCACCCGGGACTAGCGGGAGCGAGCAGTACTTC.

CDR3 DNA: TGTGCCAGCAGTGAAGACAGGCCCCAGAGCCGCAATCAGCCCCAGCATTTT. The encoded protein is CASSEDRPQSRNQPQHF. The rearrangement uses TRBV6-1 and TRBJ1-5; perhaps TRBD1 as D (5 bases). V was cut by 1 base and J by 2 bases, with 15 bases left in between. The length of the CDR3 is 17 residues. The germline CDR1 and CDR2 sequences are MNHNS and SASEGT.

This clone was seen a single time. The chain is built from TRBV9 and TRBJ1-1; a possible D gene is TRBD1 (5 bases). The ends were cut back, 1 base at V and 1 base at J, with 8 bases in the middle. The CDR3 is made up of 14 amino acids. Per the germline V gene, CDR1 is SGDLS and CDR2 is YYNGEE. Written as DNA, the CDR3 is TGTGCCAGCAGCGTACAGCAGGGGAACACTGAAGCTTTCTTT. Protein sequence: CASSVQQGNTEAFF.

This clone was recorded a few times. The chain recombines TRBV7-3 with TRBJ2-2, with 7 nucleotides matching TRBD1. This CDR3 region has 15 residues. Looked up from germline, CDR1 is SGHTA and CDR2 is FQGTGA. After removal of 5 bases from V and 6 bases from J, the junction contained 9 bases not matched to a gene. The CDR3 sequence is CASSTQTGPSGELFF. CDR3 sequence (DNA): TGTGCCAGCAGCACCCAGACAGGGCCGTCCGGGGAGCTGTTTTTT.

This clone was seen a few times. This sequence joins TRBV6-1 and TRBJ1-1; D not resolved. Germline-derived CDR1 and CDR2 are MNHNS and SASEGT. V gave up 5 bases and J gave up 4 bases, with 11 bases separating them. This CDR3 is built from 13 residues. The CDR3 region is CASSKLRATEAFF. CDR3 bases: TGTGCCAGCAGTAAACTTCGGGCCACTGAAGCTTTCTTT.

The chain combines TRBV7-8 with TRBJ1-5, with unresolved D. The germline CDR1 and CDR2 sequences are SGHVS and FQNEAQ. The ends were cut back, 5 bases at V and 6 bases at J, with 11 bases in the middle. This CDR3 has 13 amino acids. CDR3 protein: CASSQMGGQPQHF. DNA of the CDR3: TGTGCCAGCAGCCAGATGGGAGGTCAGCCCCAGCATTTT.

The chain links TRBV28 to TRBJ1-5; D unclear. The germline gives CDR1 MDHEN, CDR2 SYDVKM. Deletions cut 3 bases from V and 5 bases from J, with 14 bases between. This CDR3 has 15 residues. CDR3 in DNA: TGTGCCAGCAGTTTGGGCACCGTCTACGATCAGCCCCAGCATTTT. Its protein is CASSLGTVYDQPQHF. Supplemented by reference TRBV28 and TRBJ1-5, the full variable domain reads DVKVTQSSRYLVKRTGEKVFLECVQDMDHENMFWYRQDPGLGLRLIYFSYDVKMKEKGDIPEGYSVSREKKERFSLILESASTNQTSMYLCASSLGTVYDQPQHFGDGTRLSIL.

The chain carries TRBV30 and TRBJ1-1; the D gene is possibly TRBD1 (6 bases). V lost 8 bases to trimming and J lost 6 bases, with 19 bases between them. The CDR3 totals 13 residues. Looked up from germline, CDR1 is GTSNPN and CDR2 is SVGIG (reference sequence). CDR3 amino acids: CAGEGWGAAEAFF. CDR3 sequence (DNA): TGTGCCGGCGAGGGTTGGGGGGCCGCTGAAGCTTTCTTT.

This clone showed up just a few times. The gene calls are TRBV19 and TRBJ1-1; D is unclear. Germline assignment: CDR1 LNHDA and CDR2 SQIVND (reference sequence). V was cut by 3 bases and J by 10 bases, with 18 bases left in between. The CDR3 is 14 residues long. CDR3 protein: CASSIPRRTAVAFF. Here the CDR3 DNA reads TGTGCCAGTAGTATCCCCAGGAGGACCGCAGTAGCTTTCTTT.

The chain combines TRBV15 with TRBJ1-2; 7 bases map to TRBD1. The CDR3 totals 16 residues. CDR1 and CDR2 (germline): LNHNV, YYDKDF (reference sequence). J was trimmed by 5 bases and V by 3 bases; bases with no gene match: 12. The CDR3 region has the DNA TGTGCCACCAGCAGGCCCAAGACAGGGAATGAGTATGGCTACACCTTC. It codes for CATSRPKTGNEYGYTF.

This chain joins TRBV30 and TRBJ1-2; D possibly corresponds to TRBD1 (5 bases). The CDR3 covers 11 residues. From germline, CDR1 is GTSNPN and CDR2 SVGIG (reference sequence). Trimming pared 5 bases from V and 4 bases from J, leaving 8 bases between. The CDR3 DNA reads TGTGCCTGGGGAGGGACCTATGGCTACACCTTC. Its protein is CAWGGTYGYTF.

This clone appeared once. This chain connects TRBV9 to TRBJ1-2; D remains ambiguous. The V and J ends lost 0 bases and 0 bases respectively, with 12 bases between them. Germline V gives CDR1 SGDLS, CDR2 YYNGEE. There are 16 residues in the CDR3. CDR3 residues: CASSVGRSTTNYGYTF. The CDR3 DNA reads as TGTGCCAGCAGCGTAGGTCGGAGCACTACTAACTATGGCTACACCTTC.

The rearrangement links TRBV7-2 to TRBJ2-7, with TRBD1 matching over 10 bases. This CDR3 contains 14 residues. CDR1 SGHTA and CDR2 FQGNSA come from the germline V gene. The V gene end was trimmed by 6 bases and the J gene end by 6 bases; junction bases not matched to a gene: 8. In DNA form, the CDR3 reads TGTGCCAGCAGTATCCGCCGGGACAGGGGCGAGCAGTACTTC. This sequence encodes CASSIRRDRGEQYF.

The chain is built from TRBV7-2 and TRBJ2-1; D unresolved. The V end was cut by 7 bases, the J end by 8 bases, with 15 bases between. The CDR3 has 13 amino acids. Per germline, CDR1 SGHTA and CDR2 FQGNSA. CDR3 protein: CASNVGRVDEQFF. The CDR3 region has the DNA TGTGCCAGCAACGTGGGTCGGGTGGATGAGCAGTTCTTC.

CDR3 in amino acids: CASSDSGSSTDTQYF. CDR3 coding DNA: TGCGCCAGCTCGGATAGCGGGAGTAGCACAGATACGCAGTATTTT. J is TRBJ2-3 and V is TRBV5-1; 9 bases map to TRBD2. The junction had 6 bases not matched to a gene; V was cut back by 7 bases and J by 0 bases. The CDR3 consists of 15 residues. The germline CDR1 and CDR2 sequences are SGHRS and YFSETQ.

This sequence joins TRBV19 and TRBJ2-4; 8 bases are shared with TRBD1. Germline CDR1 LNHDA, CDR2 SQIVND (reference sequence). The CDR3 spans 15 residues. V gave up 0 bases and J gave up 6 bases; unmatched junction bases: 4. The CDR3 DNA sequence: TGTGCCAGTAGTATAGAAGGGGACAGGAGAAACATTCAGTACTTC. It is translated as CASSIEGDRRNIQYF.

This clone was counted a single time. The chain employs TRBV27 and TRBJ2-5, with 11 bases identical to TRBD2. CDR3 length: 17 amino acids. The V and J ends lost 4 bases and 5 bases, in that order; junction bases with no gene match: 12. Germline V lookup: CDR1 MNHEY, CDR2 SMNVEV (reference sequence). In DNA, the CDR3 is TGTGCCAGCAGTTCCCCCGGTAGCGGGAGGGGCTTCGAGACCCAGTACTTC. This encodes CASSSPGSGRGFETQYF.

The chain carries TRBV29-1 and TRBJ2-1; 7 bases align to TRBD2. This CDR3 spans 14 amino acids. The germline gives CDR1 SQVTM, CDR2 ANQGSEA. J was trimmed by 0 bases and V by 3 bases; bases with no gene match: 2. CDR3 protein: CSVERGNSYNEQFF. In DNA form, the CDR3 reads TGCAGCGTTGAGCGGGGGAACTCCTACAATGAGCAGTTCTTC.

The rearrangement uses TRBV6-5 and TRBJ2-4; possibly TRBD1 or TRBD2 for D (5 bases each). This CDR3 comprises 16 residues. Looked up from germline, CDR1 is MNHEY and CDR2 is SVGAGI. V gave up 0 bases and J gave up 6 bases, with 15 bases separating them. The CDR3 sequence is CASSYSRADMGNIQYF. The DNA of the CDR3 is TGTGCCAGCAGTTACTCGAGGGCGGACATGGGAAACATTCAGTACTTC.

This clone was seen only once. This chain links TRBV4-1 with TRBJ2-2; no clear D gene. Germline V CDR1 and CDR2: MGHRA, YSYEKL. The ends were cut back, 6 bases at V and 0 bases at J, with 20 bases in the middle. The CDR3 runs to 18 residues. CDR3 DNA: TGCGCCAGCAGTTTTTTTTCCCCTAGTCCAGCGAACACCGGGGAGCTGTTTTTT. It translates to CASSFFSPSPANTGELFF.

J is TRBJ2-3 and V is TRBV11-2; D perhaps matches TRBD2 (6 bases). CDR1 SGHAT and CDR2 FQNNGV come from the germline V gene. Trimming shortened V by 5 bases and J by 3 bases, and 21 bases separated the two germline ends. The CDR3 covers 17 residues. Here the CDR3 DNA reads TGTGCCAGCAGCAACCCAACTACAGCGGGCCTAACAGATACGCAGTATTTT. It translates to CASSNPTTAGLTDTQYF.

The genes are TRBV7-2 and TRBJ2-1; D unresolved. The CDR3 runs to 11 residues. Trimming took 1 base from V and 8 from J, leaving 3 bases between them. CDR1 and CDR2 (germline): SGHTA, FQGNSA. CDR3 sequence reads: CASSLVHEQFF. The CDR3 nucleotides are TGTGCCAGCAGCTTAGTCCATGAGCAGTTCTTC.

The V call is TRBV18, the J call TRBJ2-7; D is possibly TRBD1 or TRBD2 (5 bases each). Trimming shortened V by 3 bases and J by 6 bases, and 21 bases separated the two germline ends. The CDR3 sequence is 16 residues long. Germline V gene lookup returns CDR1 KGHSH and CDR2 LQKENI. As DNA, the CDR3 is TGTGCCAGCTCACCCCCGTTGGGCGTGGGGGTGGGCGAGCAGTACTTC. It translates to CASSPPLGVGVGEQYF.

The chain combines TRBV30 with TRBJ1-2, with D possibly being TRBD1 (5 bases). Germline values: CDR1 GTSNPN, CDR2 SVGIG (reference sequence). Between the trimmed V and J ends, which lost 0 bases and 0 bases, there was a span of 11 bases. This CDR3 is 15 amino acids long. The CDR3 reads CAWSVGQGPNYGYTF. The CDR3 DNA is TGTGCCTGGAGTGTAGGGCAGGGCCCTAACTATGGCTACACCTTC.

The CDR3 loop reads CSTGQETQYF. CDR3 coding DNA: TGCTCGACAGGTCAAGAGACCCAGTACTTC. This chain connects TRBV29-1 to TRBJ2-5; D perhaps matches TRBD1 (6 bases). Per the germline V gene, CDR1 is SQVTM and CDR2 is ANQGSEA. The CDR3 is 10 residues long.